Following are 15 T cell receptor beta chains from one sample sequenced in a study of a mutant IDH1 vaccine in newly diagnosed glioma. For these TCRs, the target antigens are not known. Libraries were prepared by immunoSEQ multiplex PCR; TCRdb keeps only in-frame clonotypes and omits some of them. The sample includes over 25,000 clones, around three quarters of them seen just once. Indicated time point: week 35, safety follow-up. Every vaccination contained 300 ug of the mutant IDH1 20-mer peptide and was paired with topical imiquimod. The specimen was PBMCs, collected from a glioma patient whose treatment included an IDH1 peptide vaccine. These receptors were obtained from a woman aged 25-40 years with glioma. Some clones in this sample may be carry-over from other donors' samples.

The gene calls are TRBV28 and TRBJ1-1; TRBD1 is a possible D gene (5 bases). The V end lost 5 bases, the J end lost 7 bases, and 17 bases lay between the germline ends. Looked up from germline, CDR1 is MDHEN and CDR2 is SYDVKM. CDR3 length: 14 residues. As DNA, the CDR3 is TGTGCCAGCAGTCCGGGGACCGCAGGCGATGAAGCTTTCTTT. This encodes CASSPGTAGDEAFF.

To note about this clone: A junction boundary mismatches the germline segment, possibly from a read error. The chain employs TRBV5-1 and TRBJ2-7; TRBD2 might be the D (7 bases). Per germline, CDR1 SGHRS and CDR2 YFSETQ. The CDR3 is 15 residues long. The CDR3 spells CVSSSRGAGSYEQYF. The CDR3 bases are TGCGTCAGCAGCTCCCGGGGGGCTGGCTCCTACGAGCAGTACTTC.

This clone came up a few times. The chain combines TRBV25-1 with TRBJ2-7, with D possibly being TRBD2 (6 bases). Trimming left V 7 bases short and J 7 bases short, with 14 bases between. Germline CDR1 and CDR2: MGHDK and SYGVNS. The CDR3 loop spans 12 amino acids. The CDR3 sequence: CASNEGLAEQYF. DNA for the CDR3: TGTGCCAGCAATGAGGGGCTAGCGGAGCAGTACTTC.

This chain uses TRBV10-2 with TRBJ2-2, with D uncertain. The CDR3 is 13 residues long. V was shortened by 5 bases and J by 6 bases, with 10 bases between the two germline ends. The germline V gene encodes CDR1 WSHSY and CDR2 SAAADI. The CDR3 coding sequence is TGCGCCAGCAGTCCGGTGCTGGCCGGGGAGCTGTTTTTT. Amino acids: CASSPVLAGELFF.

The V and J genes are TRBV29-1 and TRBJ1-1; TRBD1 might be the D (5 bases). The CDR3 loop spans 14 amino acids. Germline CDR1 and CDR2: SQVTM and ANQGSEA. Trimming took off 5 bases at V and 6 bases at J, with 19 bases between the two ends. The CDR3 here is CSVTRNDQGSEAFF. The CDR3 coding sequence is TGCAGCGTTACGCGTAACGACCAGGGTTCTGAAGCTTTCTTT.

This clone came up a few times. The V and J genes are TRBV5-6 and TRBJ2-6; D not certain. Germline V lookup: CDR1 SGHDT, CDR2 YYEEEE. The CDR3 covers 13 residues. Trimming pared 2 bases from V and 0 bases from J, leaving 0 bases between. CDR3 loop: CASSFSGANVLTF. The CDR3 DNA is TGTGCCAGCAGCTTCTCTGGGGCCAACGTCCTGACTTTC.

V and J are TRBV4-1 and TRBJ2-7, with 10 bases that match TRBD1. CDR1 MGHRA and CDR2 YSYEKL come from the germline V gene. There are 17 residues in the CDR3. V dropped 1 base and J dropped 0; count of bases not matched to a gene: 6. CDR3 sequence (DNA): TGCGCCAGCAGCCAAGGGGGACAGGGGACGGCCTCCTACGAGCAGTACTTC. Translating it yields CASSQGGQGTASYEQYF.

This chain uses TRBV19 with TRBJ1-1; a weak D match, TRBD1 (5 bases). This CDR3 region has 15 residues. V was shortened by 5 bases and J by 2 bases, with 15 bases between the two germline ends. Germline CDR1 is LNHDA and CDR2 is SQIVND (reference sequence). DNA of the CDR3: TGTGCCAGTAGTCGTGCCAGGGCGGTCAACACTGAAGCTTTCTTT. This gives the protein CASSRARAVNTEAFF.

This clone was seen a single time. The V and J genes are TRBV19 and TRBJ2-5, with D tentatively TRBD1 (7 bases). V was trimmed by 5 bases and J by 2 bases, leaving 12 bases between them. Germline V CDR1 and CDR2: LNHDA, SQIVND (reference sequence). The CDR3 has 14 amino acids. Here the CDR3 DNA reads TGTGCCAGTAGTGCGGGACAGCCTCAAGAGACCCAGTACTTC. Its protein is CASSAGQPQETQYF.

The chain is built from TRBV2 and TRBJ2-5; 16 bases fit TRBD2. Germline loops: CDR1 SNHLY, CDR2 FYNNEI. The junction had 14 bases not matched to a gene; V was cut back by 11 bases and J by 5 bases. The CDR3 totals 17 residues. The CDR3 region is CAHGGGTSGRVEETQYF. The CDR3 nucleotides are TGTGCCCACGGGGGGGGGACTAGCGGGAGGGTCGAGGAGACCCAGTACTTC. Together with reference TRBV2 and TRBJ2-5, the CDR3 gives the full variable domain: EPEVTQTPSHQVTQMGQEVILRCVPISNHLYFYWYRQILGQKVEFLVSFYNNEISEKSEIFDDQFSVERPDGSNFTLKIRSTKLEDSAMYFCAHGGGTSGRVEETQYFGPGTRLLVL.

The chain carries TRBV7-9 and TRBJ2-7; 9 bases fit TRBD1. This CDR3 comprises 13 residues. Germline V gene sequence: CDR1 SEHNR, CDR2 FQNEAQ (reference sequence). Losses at the gene ends were 1 base for V and 5 bases for J; bases not matched to a gene: 0. CDR3: CASSLGTGDEQYF. CDR3 DNA: TGTGCCAGCAGCTTAGGGACAGGGGACGAGCAGTACTTC.

The chain joins TRBV19 to TRBJ1-2, with D possibly matching TRBD1 (6 bases). Per the germline V gene, CDR1 is LNHDA and CDR2 is SQIVND (reference sequence). The CDR3 extends over 14 amino acids. The ends were cut back, 3 bases at V and 6 bases at J, with 14 bases in the middle. CDR3 sequence (DNA): TGTGCCAGTAGTATCCCGGGCAGGGGCCATGGCTACACCTTC. It is translated as CASSIPGRGHGYTF.

V and J are TRBV19 and TRBJ2-4; D gene unclear. The CDR3 length is 16 residues. Per the germline V gene, CDR1 is LNHDA and CDR2 is SQIVND (reference sequence). Trimming shortened V by 3 bases and J by 0 bases, and 12 bases separated the two germline ends. CDR3 residues: CASSMGSTLAKNIQYF. The CDR3, as DNA: TGTGCCAGTAGTATGGGATCCACCCTAGCCAAAAACATTCAGTACTTC.

By its share, this clone is large. The chain joins TRBV18 to TRBJ2-5; either TRBD1 or TRBD2 may supply D (5 bases each). V was cut by 8 bases and J by 1 base, with 11 bases left in between. Germline CDR1 KGHSH, CDR2 LQKENI. The CDR3 is made up of 13 amino acids. The CDR3 protein is CASQERGQETQYF. In nucleotides, the CDR3 is TGTGCCAGCCAGGAGAGGGGCCAAGAGACCCAGTACTTC.

V usage is TRBV30 and J usage is TRBJ2-3, with D hard to call. Trimming took off 1 base at V and 0 bases at J, with 17 bases between the two ends. CDR3 size: 17 residues. From germline, CDR1 is GTSNPN and CDR2 SVGIG (reference sequence). The CDR3 spells CAWSDTTGRTSTDTQYF. The CDR3 bases are TGTGCCTGGAGTGACACAACCGGGCGAACCAGCACAGATACGCAGTATTTT.